Sequencing of this T cell receptor beta chain was carried out in a study of CD8 T cells in Susac syndrome. This clonotype was recorded once. TCR beta was sequenced from blood CD8+ and CD4+ T cells. CD8+ and CD4+ T cells were negatively isolated; TEMRA cells were FACS-enriched. Random hexamers served to reverse transcribe about 0.45 to 1 ug RNA. Across 54 Vbeta and 13 Jbeta, TCR beta CDR3 was amplified with immunoSEQ multiplex PCR. MiXCR, applied by TCRdb to the immunoSEQ multiplex PCR reads, yields one record per CDR3 protein. This table holds some 300,000 distinct CDR3 sequences, approximately 81% found once. Sequencing used CD8+ T cells from PBMCs. This clonotype originated in a human donor with multiple sclerosis.

The CDR3 here is CASSLFSGSSNEQFF. CDR3 nucleotides: TGTGCCAGCAGCTTATTCAGCGGGAGCTCCAATGAGCAGTTCTTC. This chain joins TRBV7-9 and TRBJ2-1; 8 bases match TRBD2. The V segment lost 2 bases and the J segment 6 bases; nucleotides outside the gene matches: 6. This CDR3 region has 15 residues. Germline values: CDR1 SEHNR, CDR2 FQNEAQ (reference sequence). Filled out from reference TRBV7-9 and TRBJ2-1, the complete variable domain reads DTGVSQNPRHKITKRGQNVTFRCDPISEHNRLYWYRQTLGQGPEFLTYFQNEAQLEKSRLLSDRFSAERPKGSFSTLEIQRTEQGDSAMYLCASSLFSGSSNEQFFGPGTRLTVL.